The entry that follows covers one T cell receptor (beta chain) sequence. As yet, its antigen is unknown. The data originate from a study of TIL therapy for anti-PD-1-resistant metastatic lung cancer. Looking at the study overall: Tumors were harvested before any PD-1/PD-L1 blockade. Findings and caveats of the study: The baseline peripheral repertoire was partially replaced by infused TIL clonotypes that later decayed. Patients were highly selected, enriched for treatment-naive, never-smoker and oncogene-addicted cases.

This was the immunoSEQ v3 assay. Here immunoSEQ multiplex PCR was the method, and the copy in TCRdb shows in-frame clones only, minus some. The profile shows 55,000 to 60,000 clones, about 73% of them singletons. CDR3 length equals 16 residues. Trimming cost V 7 bases and J 6 bases, with 22 bases left between them. From germline, CDR1 is MDHEN and CDR2 SYDVKM. Time point given: pre-treatment sample, taken before nivolumab and TIL therapy. The chain recombines TRBV28 with TRBJ2-4, with D perhaps matching TRBD1 or TRBD2 (7 bases each). The sequence came from a person aged 25-85 years with non-small cell lung cancer. The specimen was blood, collected at baseline. CDR3 residues: CASTRGQGGIGNIQYF. Here the CDR3 DNA reads TGTGCCAGCACTAGGGGGCAGGGAGGGATTGGAAACATTCAGTACTTC.